The 2 T cell receptor beta chains below were found in one sample sequenced in a study of beta chain features in type 1 diabetes. Findings and limits, study-wide: In all four CD4+ subsets, TCRB CDR3 length was significantly, moderately reduced in type 1 diabetes.

These TCRs' antigens remain unknown. Since all of the isolated RNA was reverse transcribed, expressed TCRB transcripts were what got sequenced. The assay was immunoSEQ multiplex PCR, and TCRdb's table has in-frame clones only and misses some. The sample carries over 650,000 clones, around 15% recorded once. Sequencing was performed on naive CD4+ T cells from blood. The receptors stem from a young man with type 1 diabetes.

A few counts support this clone. The chain has TRBV7-9 and TRBJ2-3; 7 bases agree with TRBD2. Germline loops: CDR1 SEHNR, CDR2 FQNEAQ (reference sequence). The CDR3 consists of 17 residues. V lost 5 bases and J lost 2; bases outside the gene matches: 13. The CDR3 spells CASSRFVPGGYTDTQYF. The DNA of the CDR3 is TGTGCCAGCAGCCGTTTTGTCCCGGGAGGTTACACAGATACGCAGTATTTT.

The chain joins TRBV5-6 to TRBJ1-2; D unresolved. The CDR3 covers 15 residues. The germline gives CDR1 SGHDT, CDR2 YYEEEE. V lost 2 bases, J lost 4 bases, and 15 bases lay in between. For the CDR3, the DNA is TGTGCCAGCAGCTTAAAGGCAGTCTTAGGCTATGGCTACACCTTC. It specifies CASSLKAVLGYGYTF.